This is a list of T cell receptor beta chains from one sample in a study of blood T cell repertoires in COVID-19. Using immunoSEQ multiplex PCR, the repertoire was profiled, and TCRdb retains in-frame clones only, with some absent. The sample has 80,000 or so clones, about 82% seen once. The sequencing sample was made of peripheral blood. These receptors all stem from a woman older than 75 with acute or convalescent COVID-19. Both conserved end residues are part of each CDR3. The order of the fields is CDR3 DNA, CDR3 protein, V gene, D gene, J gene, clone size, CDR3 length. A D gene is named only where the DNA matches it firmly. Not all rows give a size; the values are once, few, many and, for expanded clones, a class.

TGTGCCAGCAGACGGCGACGGGGGACCGGCTACACCTTC CASRRRRGTGYTF TRBV6-5 NA TRBJ1-2 NA 13
TGTGCCAGCAGCTCCATAGCGGGGGGGCCCGGGGAGCTGTTTTTT CASSSIAGGPGELFF TRBV7-3 TRBD2 TRBJ2-2 NA 15
TGTGCCTGGAGTGTAAGCAGGGGTGTTACCTATGGCTACACCTTC CAWSVSRGVTYGYTF TRBV30 NA TRBJ1-2 NA 15
TGTGCCAGCAGTCCGGGACAGGGGATGTTCACCTACGAGCAGTACTTC CASSPGQGMFTYEQYF TRBV27 TRBD1 TRBJ2-7 once 16
TGTGCCATCAGCGGGACAGGGATGAACACTGAAGCTTTCTTT CAISGTGMNTEAFF TRBV10-3 TRBD1 TRBJ1-1 NA 14
TGTGCCAGCAGTGCAACTAGCGGGGGGGCCTACGAGCAGTACTTC CASSATSGGAYEQYF TRBV6-2/TRBV6-3 TRBD2 TRBJ2-7 once 15
TGCGCCAGCACCCGAAGGGACTCTCTCTCCTACGAGCAGTACTTC CASTRRDSLSYEQYF TRBV10-2 NA TRBJ2-7 NA 15
TGTGCCAGCAGCGAGCGACAGGTTTGCTTGGGCTACACCTTC CASSERQVCLGYTF TRBV9 NA TRBJ1-2 NA 14
TGTGCCAGCAGCCGAGAAAGACCGGGACAGGGAAACACCGGGGAGCTGTTTTTT CASSRERPGQGNTGELFF TRBV27 TRBD1 TRBJ2-2 many 18
TGTGCCAGTAGTACGGACAGGGGGCAGTGGGGCTACACCTTC CASSTDRGQWGYTF TRBV19 TRBD1 TRBJ1-2 NA 14
TGTGCCAGCACCCATAGCGGTCGGAACACTGAAGCTTTCTTT CASTHSGRNTEAFF TRBV11-3 NA TRBJ1-1 once 14
TGTGCCAGTAGTGCGTCCTATAATTCACCCCTCCACTTT CASSASYNSPLHF TRBV19 NA TRBJ1-6 NA 13
TGTGCCAGCAGTTTAGGTAACACATTTGAGCAGTTCTTC CASSLGNTFEQFF TRBV27 NA TRBJ2-1 NA 13
TGTGCCAGCAGTTTTTCCCTGCGGGGACTTACCTACGAGCAGTACTTC CASSFSLRGLTYEQYF TRBV28 NA TRBJ2-7 few 16
TGTGCCAGCAGCCAACTGAGGCAGTATAATTCACCCCTCCACTTT CASSQLRQYNSPLHF TRBV3-1/TRBV3-2 NA TRBJ1-6 NA 15
TGTGCCAGCCGGGGGGATCAGCCCCAGCATTTT CASRGDQPQHF TRBV28 NA TRBJ1-5 NA 11
TGTGCCAGCAGTCCCCCCGGGACAGGCACCAAACGGCAGTACTTC CASSPPGTGTKRQYF TRBV28 TRBD1 TRBJ2-7 NA 15
TGTGCCATCAGTGAGTCAGCAGGAACGAATCAGCCCCAGCATTTT CAISESAGTNQPQHF TRBV10-3 NA TRBJ1-5 once 15
TGCAGTGCGGGGGCAGGAGATACGCAGTATTTT CSAGAGDTQYF TRBV20-1 NA TRBJ2-3 NA 11
TGTGCCAGTGGACAGGTTCAGCCCCAGCATTTT CASGQVQPQHF TRBV19 TRBD1 TRBJ1-5 once 11
TGTGCCAGCAGCTTTGGGACAGCCAATCAGCCCCAGCATTTT CASSFGTANQPQHF TRBV3-1/TRBV3-2 TRBD1 TRBJ1-5 NA 14
TGTGCCATCAGTGAGTCTAGGACAGGGCCCGGCGAAAAACTGTTTTTT CAISESRTGPGEKLFF TRBV10-3 TRBD1 TRBJ1-4 NA 16
TGTGCCAGCAGACTCCCTGGTCAGGGGGCAAGAGTTCAGCCCCAGCATTTT CASRLPGQGARVQPQHF TRBV28 TRBD1 TRBJ1-5 once 17
TGTGCCAGCAGCTGGGGCCTTGCGAACACTGAAGCTTTCTTT CASSWGLANTEAFF TRBV11-2 NA TRBJ1-1 once 14
TGTGCCAGCAGCCTCGACAGAGAGTCCTACAATGAGCAGTTCTTC CASSLDRESYNEQFF TRBV5-6 NA TRBJ2-1 NA 15